The 2 T cell receptor beta chains in this list originate from one sample, sequenced in a study of early T cells in non-severe SARS-CoV-2 infection (dated by TCRdb to the early 2020s). The library was made by 5' RACE. For sequencing, a NextSeq 500 was employed. In-frame beta chains were kept once TCRdb had trimmed the public reads at Q25 with fastp and called clones with MiXCR. Entries that share a CDR3 protein sequence are merged under the most common genes and DNA. Recorded for this sample are some 64,000 distinct CDR3 sequences; roughly 9% of them occurred a single time. Jointly, the top ten make up under 15% of the sample. The specimen comprised whole blood, sampled at baseline. These receptors all come from an adult who was a healthcare worker with PCR-confirmed SARS-CoV-2 infection or an uninfected control (not recorded which).

The chain links TRBV27 to TRBJ2-1; TRBD1 aligns across 11 bases. The CDR3 length is 13 residues. The V segment lost 6 bases and the J segment 6 bases; nucleotides outside the gene matches: 1. Looked up from germline, CDR1 is MNHEY and CDR2 is SMNVEV (reference sequence). As DNA, the CDR3 is TGTGCCAGCAGGGGGACAGGGGGCAATGAGCAGTTCTTC. Translated, it gives CASRGTGGNEQFF.

This clonotype was recorded a few times. This sequence joins TRBV29-1 and TRBJ2-5, with TRBD2 identical over 10 bases. CDR3 size: 16 residues. From germline, CDR1 is SQVTM and CDR2 ANQGSEA. The V gene end was trimmed by 3 bases and the J gene end by 5 bases; junction bases not matched to a gene: 12. In DNA form, the CDR3 reads TGCAGCGTTGAGTTGTCTAGCGGGAGAGGGTGGGAGACCCAGTACTTC. This translates into CSVELSSGRGWETQYF.